A selection of T cell receptor beta chains follows, all from one sample in a study of blood T cell repertoires in COVID-19. Sequencing was performed with immunoSEQ multiplex PCR; in TCRdb, only in-frame clones are kept and a portion is missing. The data contain under 200,000 clones, approximately 85% of them seen just once; the ten biggest clones take up around 5%. Material for sequencing was peripheral blood. These receptors all stem from a woman in her fifties or sixties with COVID-19, enrolled during active disease. Both conserved end residues are part of each CDR3. The D gene is left open where the match is weak. Rows give clone size only sometimes, using once, few, many, or a class for an expanded clone.

v_call: TRBV7-3
j_call: TRBJ2-3
d_call: TRBD2
clone_size: -
cdr3_nt: TGTGCCAGCAGCTCCGGGACTAGCTTAAAAGATACGCAGTATTTT
cdr3_aa: CASSSGTSLKDTQYF

v_call: TRBV19
j_call: TRBJ2-1
d_call: -
clone_size: -
cdr3_nt: TGTGCCAGTAGTACCCTAGAGCATGAGCAGTTCTTC
cdr3_aa: CASSTLEHEQFF

v_call: TRBV5-5
j_call: TRBJ1-3
d_call: -
clone_size: few
cdr3_nt: TGTGCCAGCAGCTTGGTTACAGTGCCCTCTGGAAACACCATATATTTT
cdr3_aa: CASSLVTVPSGNTIYF

v_call: TRBV5-1
j_call: TRBJ1-6
d_call: TRBD1
clone_size: -
cdr3_nt: TGCGCCAGCAGCTCCGGACAGGGAAATTCACCCCTCCACTTT
cdr3_aa: CASSSGQGNSPLHF

v_call: TRBV19
j_call: TRBJ1-5
d_call: -
clone_size: -
cdr3_nt: TGTGCCAGTAGTGGTCGAGTACAGAATAGCAATCAGCCCCAGCATTTT
cdr3_aa: CASSGRVQNSNQPQHF

v_call: TRBV11-3
j_call: TRBJ1-1
d_call: TRBD1
clone_size: -
cdr3_nt: TGTGCCAGCAGTCATGACAGGGTTTCGAACACTGAAGCTTTCTTT
cdr3_aa: CASSHDRVSNTEAFF

v_call: TRBV11-3
j_call: TRBJ1-2
d_call: -
clone_size: -
cdr3_nt: TGTGCCAGCAGCTCGGAACCGAGCGGGGAAGGCTACACCTTC
cdr3_aa: CASSSEPSGEGYTF

v_call: TRBV30
j_call: TRBJ1-2
d_call: -
clone_size: -
cdr3_nt: TGTGCCTGGAGCGCGTTGGGGGGGTCCTATGGCTACACCTTC
cdr3_aa: CAWSALGGSYGYTF

v_call: TRBV13
j_call: TRBJ1-5
d_call: -
clone_size: once
cdr3_nt: TGTGCCAGCAGCTTGGGGCAGAATAGCAATCAGCCCCAGCATTTT
cdr3_aa: CASSLGQNSNQPQHF

v_call: TRBV3-1/TRBV3-2
j_call: TRBJ2-2
d_call: -
clone_size: -
cdr3_nt: TGTGCCAGCAGCCAAGGGTACGGCCAGGGGAGCGGGGAGCTGTTTTTT
cdr3_aa: CASSQGYGQGSGELFF

v_call: TRBV5-1
j_call: TRBJ2-1
d_call: -
clone_size: -
cdr3_nt: TGCGCCAGCAGCACACAGAGCTATGAGCAGTTCTTC
cdr3_aa: CASSTQSYEQFF

v_call: TRBV5-6
j_call: TRBJ2-5
d_call: TRBD2
clone_size: once
cdr3_nt: TGTGCCAGCAGCTTCCGGGGGGGAGGTGAGACCCAGTACTTC
cdr3_aa: CASSFRGGGETQYF

v_call: TRBV27
j_call: TRBJ2-3
d_call: -
clone_size: -
cdr3_nt: TGTGCCAGCAGTTCGGAATTAGCGGGCACAGATACGCAGTATTTT
cdr3_aa: CASSSELAGTDTQYF

v_call: TRBV11-2
j_call: TRBJ1-5
d_call: -
clone_size: -
cdr3_nt: TGTGCCAGCAGCTTGCAGGGTATTGGCAATCAGCCCCAGCATTTT
cdr3_aa: CASSLQGIGNQPQHF

v_call: TRBV24-1
j_call: TRBJ2-5
d_call: -
clone_size: -
cdr3_nt: TGTGCCACCGCTCGAGAGCCGACTTTGGGGGCGGGAGAGACCCAGTACTTC
cdr3_aa: CATAREPTLGAGETQYF

v_call: TRBV30
j_call: TRBJ1-3
d_call: -
clone_size: -
cdr3_nt: TGTGCCGGTGGCGGCTCTGGAAACACCATATATTTT
cdr3_aa: CAGGGSGNTIYF

v_call: TRBV4-1
j_call: TRBJ1-4
d_call: TRBD1
clone_size: -
cdr3_nt: TGCGCCAGCAGCCACTTCTCAACAGGGGTTAATGAAAAACTGTTTTTT
cdr3_aa: CASSHFSTGVNEKLFF